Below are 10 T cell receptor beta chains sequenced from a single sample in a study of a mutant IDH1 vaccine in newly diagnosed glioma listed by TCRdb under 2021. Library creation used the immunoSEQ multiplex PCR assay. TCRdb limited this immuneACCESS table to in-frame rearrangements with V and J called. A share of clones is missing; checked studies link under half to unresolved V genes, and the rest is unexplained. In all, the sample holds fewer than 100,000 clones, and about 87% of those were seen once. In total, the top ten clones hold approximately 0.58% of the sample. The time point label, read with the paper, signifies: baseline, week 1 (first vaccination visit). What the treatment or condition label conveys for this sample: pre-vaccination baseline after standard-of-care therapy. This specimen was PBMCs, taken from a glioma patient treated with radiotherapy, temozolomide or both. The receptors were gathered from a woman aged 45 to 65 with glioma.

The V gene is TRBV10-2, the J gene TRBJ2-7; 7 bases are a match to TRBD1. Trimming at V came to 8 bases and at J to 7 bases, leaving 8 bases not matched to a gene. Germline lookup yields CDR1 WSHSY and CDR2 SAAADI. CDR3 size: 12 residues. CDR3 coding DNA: TGCGCCAGCGGAAGAGACAGGGTTGAGCAGTACTTC. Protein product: CASGRDRVEQYF.

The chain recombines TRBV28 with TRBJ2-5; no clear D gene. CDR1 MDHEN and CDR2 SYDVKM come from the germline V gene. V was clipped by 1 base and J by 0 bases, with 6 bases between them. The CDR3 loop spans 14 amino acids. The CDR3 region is CASSLYGHQETQYF. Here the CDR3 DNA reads TGTGCCAGCAGTTTATACGGGCACCAAGAGACCCAGTACTTC.

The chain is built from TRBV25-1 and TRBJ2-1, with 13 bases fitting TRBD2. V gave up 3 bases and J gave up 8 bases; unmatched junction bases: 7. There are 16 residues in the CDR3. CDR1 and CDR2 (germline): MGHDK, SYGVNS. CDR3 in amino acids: CASSDTSGRARYEQFF. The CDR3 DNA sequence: TGTGCCAGCAGTGACACTAGCGGGAGGGCCAGGTATGAGCAGTTCTTC.

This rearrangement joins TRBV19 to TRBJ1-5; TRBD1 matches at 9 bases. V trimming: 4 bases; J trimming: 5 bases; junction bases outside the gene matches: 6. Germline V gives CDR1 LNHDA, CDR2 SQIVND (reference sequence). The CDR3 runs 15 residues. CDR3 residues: CASSTLGQGDQPQHF. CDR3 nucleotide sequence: TGTGCCAGTAGTACCTTGGGACAGGGCGATCAGCCCCAGCATTTT.

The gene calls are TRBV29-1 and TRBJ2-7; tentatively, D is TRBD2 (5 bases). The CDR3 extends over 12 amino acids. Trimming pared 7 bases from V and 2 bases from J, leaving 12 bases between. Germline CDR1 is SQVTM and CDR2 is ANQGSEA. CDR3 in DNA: TGCAGCGCTGTACTAGTCCCCTACGAGCAGTACTTC. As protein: CSAVLVPYEQYF.

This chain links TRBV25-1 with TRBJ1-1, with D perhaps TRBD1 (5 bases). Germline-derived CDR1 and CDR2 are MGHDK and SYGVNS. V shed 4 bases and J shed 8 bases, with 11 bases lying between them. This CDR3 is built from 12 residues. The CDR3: CASSARAGEAFF. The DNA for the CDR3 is TGTGCCAGCAGTGCCAGGGCGGGCGAAGCTTTCTTT.

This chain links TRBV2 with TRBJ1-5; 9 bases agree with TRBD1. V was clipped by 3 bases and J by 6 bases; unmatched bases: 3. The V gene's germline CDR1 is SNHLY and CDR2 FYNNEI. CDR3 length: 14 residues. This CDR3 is CASSETGGFQPQHF. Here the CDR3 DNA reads TGTGCCAGCAGTGAGACAGGGGGTTTTCAGCCCCAGCATTTT.

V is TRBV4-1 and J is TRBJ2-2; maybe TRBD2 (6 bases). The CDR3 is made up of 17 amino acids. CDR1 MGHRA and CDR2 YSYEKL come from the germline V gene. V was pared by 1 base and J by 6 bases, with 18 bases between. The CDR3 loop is CASSQGSRLEFAGELFF. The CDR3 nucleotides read TGCGCCAGCAGCCAAGGAAGTCGACTAGAGTTCGCCGGGGAGCTGTTTTTT.

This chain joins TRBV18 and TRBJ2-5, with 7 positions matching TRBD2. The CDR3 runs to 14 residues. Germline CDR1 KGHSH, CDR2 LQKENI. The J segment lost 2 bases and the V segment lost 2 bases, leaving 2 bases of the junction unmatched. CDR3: CASSPAGGQETQYF. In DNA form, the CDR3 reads TGTGCCAGCTCACCAGCCGGGGGGCAAGAGACCCAGTACTTC.

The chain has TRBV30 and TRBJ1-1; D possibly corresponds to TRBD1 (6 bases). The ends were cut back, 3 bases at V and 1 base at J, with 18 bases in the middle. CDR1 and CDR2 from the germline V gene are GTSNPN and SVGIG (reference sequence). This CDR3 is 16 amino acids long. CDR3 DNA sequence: TGTGCCTGGAGCCACCGGCGGGGGCTGAAGAACACTGAAGCTTTCTTT. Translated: CAWSHRRGLKNTEAFF.